This T cell receptor beta chain was identified during a study of blood T cell repertoires in COVID-19. Overall study context: From the United States, Italy and Spain came samples of acute and convalescent COVID-19.

Measured with immunoSEQ multiplex PCR; TCRdb has only the in-frame clones, and not every one. The sample lists around 170,000 clones; 90% to 95% were seen once. The material sequenced was peripheral blood. The receptor was isolated from a man aged 50-59 years with acute or convalescent COVID-19.

The CDR3 protein is CASSLLATKNIQYF. In nucleotides, the CDR3 is TGTGCCAGCAGCTTACTAGCGACCAAAAACATTCAGTACTTC. The chain links TRBV7-9 to TRBJ2-4; the D gene is possibly TRBD2 (6 bases). Trimming pared 2 bases from V and 2 bases from J, leaving 7 bases between. This CDR3 is built from 14 residues. Germline assignment: CDR1 SEHNR and CDR2 FQNEAQ (reference sequence).